This TCR beta chain was obtained from a study of blood T cell repertoires in COVID-19. The repertoire was sequenced with immunoSEQ multiplex PCR; TCRdb's copy has only in-frame clones and lacks some. Here the sample spans 350,000 or so clones, about 90% being singletons. The age range of participants was about 18 to 95 years, with residence in under 30 US areas. Germline V gene lookup returns CDR1 ENHRY and CDR2 SYGVKD. The ends were cut back, 2 bases at V and 0 bases at J, with 8 bases in the middle. CDR3 length: 14 residues. The receptor was isolated from a woman in her thirties who had been exposed to COVID-19. The V call is TRBV10-3, the J call TRBJ2-7; tentative D call: TRBD1 (6 bases). The sequencing input was PBMCs or T cells enriched from blood (not recorded which). CDR3 sequence (DNA): TGTGCCATCAGTGAGACAGGGTCCTCCTACGAGCAGTACTTC. It specifies CAISETGSSYEQYF.